A selection of T cell receptor beta chains follows, all from one sample in a study of shared clonotypes between healthy human individuals. Sequenced by immunoSEQ multiplex PCR; TCRdb stores in-frame clones only, minus some. The profile covers more than 850,000 clones, with about 84% appearing a single time and 0.5% to 0.6% taken by the ten largest. The sequencing input was memory CD4+ T cells from PBMCs. These receptors were collected from a man in his late teens or twenties in good health. Some clones in this sample may be carry-over from other donors' samples. Each CDR3 is given with its conserved first and last residue. D genes are given only for firm matches. Size is omitted from some rows. Given values are once, few, many or a class for expanded clones.

D gene: NA; J gene: TRBJ2-7; clone size: NA; V gene: TRBV29-1; CDR3 DNA: TGCAGCGTCGGGACCCTCGGGGAGCAGTACTTC; CDR3 protein: CSVGTLGEQYF
D gene: NA; J gene: TRBJ1-5; clone size: NA; V gene: TRBV15; CDR3 DNA: TGTGCCACCAGCAGAGATAGACAGCCCCAGCATTTT; CDR3 protein: CATSRDRQPQHF
D gene: NA; J gene: TRBJ2-6; clone size: NA; V gene: TRBV10-3; CDR3 DNA: TGTGCCATCAGTGTTAGATCGATGGAGGGGCTCGGGTCTGGGGCCAACGTCCTGACTTTC; CDR3 protein: CAISVRSMEGLGSGANVLTF
D gene: NA; J gene: TRBJ2-3; clone size: NA; V gene: TRBV27; CDR3 DNA: TGTGCCAGCAGCCAATTCACAGATACGCAGTATTTT; CDR3 protein: CASSQFTDTQYF
D gene: TRBD2; J gene: TRBJ2-7; clone size: NA; V gene: TRBV28; CDR3 DNA: TGTGCCAGCAGCCAGAGCGGGAGGCCTTTCTACGAGCAGTACTTC; CDR3 protein: CASSQSGRPFYEQYF
D gene: NA; J gene: TRBJ1-3; clone size: NA; V gene: TRBV7-9; CDR3 DNA: TGTGCCAGCAGCTTGTACAGCCGAAACACCATATATTTT; CDR3 protein: CASSLYSRNTIYF
D gene: TRBD1; J gene: TRBJ1-5; clone size: once; V gene: TRBV6-5; CDR3 DNA: TGTGCCAGCAGCGGACAGGGCGGCAATCAGCCCCAGCATTTT; CDR3 protein: CASSGQGGNQPQHF
D gene: NA; J gene: TRBJ2-7; clone size: NA; V gene: TRBV11-2; CDR3 DNA: TGTGCCAGCAGCGGGGCGGGACTCCTATACGAGCAGTACTTC; CDR3 protein: CASSGAGLLYEQYF
D gene: TRBD1; J gene: TRBJ1-2; clone size: many; V gene: TRBV30; CDR3 DNA: TGTGCCTGGAGTGCACGAACAGGGGGCTACAACTATGGCTACACCTTC; CDR3 protein: CAWSARTGGYNYGYTF
D gene: NA; J gene: TRBJ1-4; clone size: NA; V gene: TRBV6-1; CDR3 DNA: TGTGCCAGCGGGGGCAGGGTGGACGAAAAACTGTTTTTT; CDR3 protein: CASGGRVDEKLFF
D gene: TRBD1; J gene: TRBJ1-1; clone size: NA; V gene: TRBV19; CDR3 DNA: TGTGCCAGTAGACCACAGGGGGCGCGAAGGGTCACTGAAGCTTTCTTT; CDR3 protein: CASRPQGARRVTEAFF
D gene: TRBD1; J gene: TRBJ2-7; clone size: NA; V gene: TRBV19; CDR3 DNA: TGTGCCAGTAGTGTACGCGACAGGGGGGGTTACGAGCAGTACTTC; CDR3 protein: CASSVRDRGGYEQYF
D gene: NA; J gene: TRBJ2-7; clone size: NA; V gene: TRBV15; CDR3 DNA: TGTGCCACCAGAGCTGGGAGCTCCTACGAGCAGTACTTC; CDR3 protein: CATRAGSSYEQYF
D gene: TRBD2; J gene: TRBJ2-5; clone size: NA; V gene: TRBV4-3; CDR3 DNA: TGCGCCAGCAGCCAAGACCGCGGGAGTGGGCGAGAGACCCAGTACTTC; CDR3 protein: CASSQDRGSGRETQYF
D gene: NA; J gene: TRBJ1-1; clone size: NA; V gene: TRBV19; CDR3 DNA: TGTGCCAGTAGGATCCGTGGGACACTGAACACTGAAGCTTTCTTT; CDR3 protein: CASRIRGTLNTEAFF
D gene: NA; J gene: TRBJ2-1; clone size: NA; V gene: TRBV7-8; CDR3 DNA: TGTGCCAGCAGCTTATTCGGAGGACCCTACAATGAGCAGTTCTTC; CDR3 protein: CASSLFGGPYNEQFF
D gene: NA; J gene: TRBJ2-4; clone size: NA; V gene: TRBV11-2; CDR3 DNA: TGTGCCAGCAGAAACCCTCTGGGTCGTGAACGGAATATTCAGTACTTC; CDR3 protein: CASRNPLGRERNIQYF
D gene: TRBD2; J gene: TRBJ2-7; clone size: NA; V gene: TRBV10-3; CDR3 DNA: TGTGCCATCAGTGAGTCAGGGTCTAGCGGCTACGAGCAGTACTTC; CDR3 protein: CAISESGSSGYEQYF
D gene: NA; J gene: TRBJ2-6; clone size: NA; V gene: TRBV25-1; CDR3 DNA: TGTGCCAGCACCGGGAGCTCTGGGGCCAACGTCCTGACTTTC; CDR3 protein: CASTGSSGANVLTF
D gene: TRBD2; J gene: TRBJ2-2; clone size: NA; V gene: TRBV4-3; CDR3 DNA: TGCGCCAGCAGCCAAGATCCGGGAGGGAACACCGGGGAGCTGTTTTTT; CDR3 protein: CASSQDPGGNTGELFF
D gene: NA; J gene: TRBJ1-2; clone size: NA; V gene: TRBV7-2; CDR3 DNA: TGTGCCAGCAGGCCAAGGTGGGCTCCTAACTATGGCTACACCTTC; CDR3 protein: CASRPRWAPNYGYTF
D gene: NA; J gene: TRBJ2-3; clone size: NA; V gene: TRBV27; CDR3 DNA: TGTGCCAGCAGTTTTACCCTCACAGATACGCAGTATTTT; CDR3 protein: CASSFTLTDTQYF
D gene: NA; J gene: TRBJ2-7; clone size: NA; V gene: TRBV5-1; CDR3 DNA: TGCGCCAGCAGCGACCTTAGGGGGAACTACGAGCAGTACTTC; CDR3 protein: CASSDLRGNYEQYF
D gene: TRBD1; J gene: TRBJ2-7; clone size: NA; V gene: TRBV30; CDR3 DNA: TGTGCCTGGAGTTATAGTGGGACAGTGGGTCGCGAGCAGTACTTC; CDR3 protein: CAWSYSGTVGREQYF
D gene: TRBD2; J gene: TRBJ2-3; clone size: NA; V gene: TRBV9; CDR3 DNA: TGTGCCAGCAGCGTGGGCGGGAGAGGCACAGATACGCAGTATTTT; CDR3 protein: CASSVGGRGTDTQYF
D gene: NA; J gene: TRBJ1-4; clone size: NA; V gene: TRBV2; CDR3 DNA: TGTGCCAGCAGTGGGGGATCAACTAATGAAAAACTGTTTTTT; CDR3 protein: CASSGGSTNEKLFF
D gene: TRBD1; J gene: TRBJ1-4; clone size: NA; V gene: TRBV2; CDR3 DNA: TGTGCCAGCAGTGAAGCCACAGGGGATGAAAAACTGTTTTTT; CDR3 protein: CASSEATGDEKLFF
D gene: NA; J gene: TRBJ2-4; clone size: NA; V gene: TRBV7-9; CDR3 DNA: TGTGCCAGCAGCTTCGGGGGATCCAAAAACATTCAGTACTTC; CDR3 protein: CASSFGGSKNIQYF
D gene: TRBD2; J gene: TRBJ2-2; clone size: NA; V gene: TRBV2; CDR3 DNA: TGTGCCAGCACTAGGCGGGGGGACACCGGGGAGCTGTTTTTT; CDR3 protein: CASTRRGDTGELFF
D gene: NA; J gene: TRBJ1-1; clone size: NA; V gene: TRBV12-5; CDR3 DNA: TGTGCTAGTGGTTTAGGATTGGGTAACGGGGGCGTTGCTTTCTTT; CDR3 protein: CASGLGLGNGGVAFF